The 32 T cell receptor beta chains in this list originate from one sample, sequenced in a study of blood T cell repertoires in COVID-19 (dated by TCRdb to the early 2020s). The library was built by means of the immunoSEQ multiplex PCR assay. The immuneACCESS repertoire file appears here via TCRdb, limited to in-frame rearrangements. These files lack a portion of the clones; in checked studies, under half of the deficit traces to unresolved V genes, and the cause of the others is not known. The sample records fewer than 300,000 clones, about 82% of which are singletons. The biggest ten clones account for more than 4.5% of the sample. The sample taken for sequencing was peripheral blood. These receptors originate from a man aged 45 to 65 with active or convalescent COVID-19.

The CDR3 protein is CASSLDDRGRSTLYGYTF. The CDR3 DNA reads TGTGCCAGCAGTTTAGATGACAGGGGGCGATCCACCCTTTATGGCTACACCTTC. The rearrangement links TRBV27 to TRBJ1-2; 10 positions agree with TRBD1. This CDR3 has 18 residues. The V segment lost 2 bases and the J segment 5 bases; nucleotides outside the gene matches: 14. Germline V gives CDR1 MNHEY, CDR2 SMNVEV (reference sequence).

The V and J genes are TRBV30 and TRBJ1-1, with D possibly TRBD1 on 5 matching bases. Germline CDR1 is GTSNPN and CDR2 is SVGIG (reference sequence). The CDR3 consists of 13 residues. Trimming cost V 5 bases and J 2 bases, with 12 bases left between them. The CDR3 sequence is CAWGGSRNTEAFF. CDR3 nucleotides: TGTGCCTGGGGGGGGAGTCGTAACACTGAAGCTTTCTTT. The full variable domain, its missing parts supplied by reference TRBV30 and TRBJ1-1, is SQTIHQWPATLVQPVGSPLSLECTVEGTSNPNLYWYRQAAGRGLQLLFYSVGIGQISSEVPQNLSASRPQDRQFILSSKKLLLSDSGFYLCAWGGSRNTEAFFGQGTRLTVV.

The chain employs TRBV6-5 and TRBJ1-6; D is unresolved. Germline loops: CDR1 MNHEY, CDR2 SVGAGI. Deletions cut 4 bases from V and 2 bases from J, with 12 bases between. The CDR3 consists of 16 residues. This CDR3 reads CASSSRGSAYNSPLHF. The CDR3 DNA sequence: TGTGCCAGCAGTTCTCGGGGAAGTGCCTATAATTCACCCCTCCACTTT.

V is TRBV6-1 and J is TRBJ2-7; D might be TRBD1 (6 bases). The CDR3 spans 17 residues. Trimming shortened V by 4 bases and J by 1 base, and 20 bases separated the two germline ends. The V gene's germline CDR1 is MNHNS and CDR2 SASEGT. The CDR3 DNA reads TGTGCCAGCAGTGTACAGGACCTGGGGGCTTTATCCTACGAGCAGTACTTC. Translating it yields CASSVQDLGALSYEQYF.

The V gene is TRBV30, the J gene TRBJ1-2, with D perhaps TRBD1 (5 bases). Germline CDR1 GTSNPN, CDR2 SVGIG (reference sequence). CDR3 size: 13 residues. V was shortened by 4 bases and J by 13 bases, with 22 bases between the two germline ends. DNA for the CDR3: TGTGCCTGGATTCTATCTGGGGGGGTACTGAGCACCTTC. Protein: CAWILSGGVLSTF.

Worth noting for this clone: In the same sample, other DNA sequences code for this CDR3. J is TRBJ1-6 and V is TRBV19; TRBD1 agrees at 8 bases. The CDR3 loop spans 14 amino acids. Trimming cost V 5 bases and J 7 bases; bases outside gene matches: 4. CDR1 and CDR2 (germline): LNHDA, SQIVND (reference sequence). The CDR3 DNA sequence: TGTGCCAGTAGTCAACAGGGGGGAAATTCACCCCTCCACTTT. Protein: CASSQQGGNSPLHF.

The chain recombines TRBV7-9 with TRBJ2-3; 13 positions agree with TRBD2. Germline CDR1 and CDR2: SEHNR and FQNEAQ (reference sequence). This CDR3 is built from 12 residues. Unmatched junction bases numbered 2, after V lost 11 bases and J lost 6 bases. CDR3 in amino acids: CAVTSGRDTQYF. The CDR3 nucleotides are TGTGCCGTGACTAGCGGGAGGGATACGCAGTATTTT.

This chain links TRBV6-6 with TRBJ2-7, with a tentative D call TRBD2 (7 bases). V shed 4 bases and J shed 5 bases, with 18 bases lying between them. Germline assignment: CDR1 MNHNY and CDR2 SVGAGI (reference sequence). This CDR3 is built from 15 residues. The CDR3 here is CASSLGGASSDEQYF. For the CDR3, the DNA is TGTGCCAGCAGTTTAGGGGGGGCGAGCTCGGACGAGCAGTACTTC.

This clone has only a few counts. The sample holds other DNA sequences that translate to the same CDR3. The chain has TRBV20-1 and TRBJ1-4; D is perhaps TRBD1 (5 bases). In germline, CDR1 is DFQATT, CDR2 SNEGSKA (reference sequence). The CDR3 is 11 amino acids. Trimming took 5 bases from V and 5 from J, leaving 6 bases between them. For the CDR3, the DNA is TGCAGTGCTTCAGGGAATGAAAAACTGTTTTTT. Its translation is CSASGNEKLFF.

Regarding this clone: Compared with germline, one end of the junction differs, possibly owing to a read error. V and J are TRBV15 and TRBJ2-1, with TRBD2 matching 8 bases. This CDR3 has 17 amino acids. Germline CDR1 reads LNHNV; CDR2 reads YYDKDF (reference sequence). CDR3 DNA: TGTGCCACCAGCAGAGATCGGACCGGGAGGGCCTACAGTGAGCAGTTCTTC. It is translated as CATSRDRTGRAYSEQFF. Based on the CDR3 plus reference TRBV15 and TRBJ2-1, the full variable domain is DAMVIQNPRYQVTQFGKPVTLSCSQTLNHNVMYWYQQKSSQAPKLLFHYYDKDFNNEADTPDNFQSRRPNTSFCFLDIRSPGLGDTAMYLCATSRDRTGRAYSEQFFGPGTRLTVL.

The genes are TRBV13 and TRBJ2-1; TRBD2 might be the D (6 bases). V was clipped by 8 bases and J by 3 bases, with 17 bases between them. The CDR3 loop spans 15 amino acids. The germline V gene has CDR1 PRHDT and CDR2 FYEKMQ (reference sequence). CDR3 in amino acids: CASCGVGSYYNEQFF. CDR3 bases: TGTGCCAGCTGCGGGGTAGGCAGCTACTACAATGAGCAGTTCTTC.

The rearrangement uses TRBV5-1 and TRBJ2-5; 7 bases align to TRBD1. The CDR3 is 15 amino acids. Germline CDR1 and CDR2: SGHRS and YFSETQ. Trimming at V came to 2 bases and at J to 4 bases, leaving 8 bases not matched to a gene. CDR3 loop: CASSLRDSPLETQYF. Written as DNA, the CDR3 is TGCGCCAGCAGCTTAAGGGACAGCCCATTAGAGACCCAGTACTTC. The variable domain in full, completed from reference TRBV5-1 and TRBJ2-5, reads KAGVTQTPRYLIKTRGQQVTLSCSPISGHRSVSWYQQTPGQGLQFLFEYFSETQRNKGNFPGRFSGRQFSNSRSEMNVSTLELGDSALYLCASSLRDSPLETQYFGPGTRLLVL.

The chain combines TRBV5-4 with TRBJ2-1; D is unclear. Trimming removed 2 bases at V and 6 bases at J, with 12 bases between. The CDR3 extends over 14 amino acids. Germline V gives CDR1 SGHNT, CDR2 YYREEE (reference sequence). CDR3 loop: CASSFPRVGNEQFF. For the CDR3, the DNA is TGTGCCAGCAGCTTTCCCCGGGTCGGCAATGAGCAGTTCTTC.

This sequence joins TRBV11-2 and TRBJ2-1; D is possibly TRBD2 (5 bases). CDR3 length: 13 amino acids. Between the trimmed V and J ends, which lost 5 bases and 8 bases, there was a span of 13 bases. Looked up from germline, CDR1 is SGHAT and CDR2 is FQNNGV. The CDR3 region has the DNA TGTGCCAGCAGCGAACAGAGGGTGGATGAGCAGTTCTTC. This sequence encodes CASSEQRVDEQFF.

The chain links TRBV10-3 to TRBJ2-5; TRBD2 agrees at 11 bases. The germline gives CDR1 ENHRY, CDR2 SYGVKD. The CDR3 is made up of 15 amino acids. Trimming at V came to 10 bases and at J to 2 bases, leaving 9 bases not matched to a gene. In nucleotides, the CDR3 is TGTGCCACCGGAGAGGGACTAGCGGCACAAGAGACCCAGTACTTC. Residues: CATGEGLAAQETQYF.

This chain joins TRBV6-5 and TRBJ2-2, with D unresolved. Trimming took off 6 bases at V and 4 bases at J, with 6 bases between the two ends. CDR3 length equals 12 residues. CDR1 is MNHEY and CDR2 is SVGAGI in the germline V gene. The CDR3 sequence is CASRIGTGELFF. The CDR3 DNA sequence: TGTGCCAGCAGAATCGGCACCGGGGAGCTGTTTTTT.

The V and J genes are TRBV19 and TRBJ1-1; D gene uncertain. Trimming pared 0 bases from V and 2 bases from J, leaving 4 bases between. This CDR3 spans 13 amino acids. Germline CDR1 is LNHDA and CDR2 is SQIVND (reference sequence). Here the CDR3 reads CASSIDGNTEAFF. In nucleotides, the CDR3 is TGTGCCAGTAGTATAGACGGTAACACTGAAGCTTTCTTT.

There are a few counts of this clone. The V call is TRBV15, the J call TRBJ1-1; D unclear. Trimming cost V 0 bases and J 8 bases, with 13 bases left between them. CDR1 LNHNV and CDR2 YYDKDF come from the germline V gene (reference sequence). This CDR3 contains 14 residues. The CDR3 nucleotides are TGTGCCACCAGCAGAGATGAACCCGGGGTGGAAGCTTTCTTT. It specifies CATSRDEPGVEAFF.

In DNA form, the CDR3 reads TGCGCCAGCAGCCAGCCGGGACTAGCGGGAAACACCGGGGAGCTGTTTTTT. Its translation is CASSQPGLAGNTGELFF. The chain carries TRBV4-1 and TRBJ2-2; 13 bases align to TRBD2. Germline V CDR1 and CDR2: MGHRA, YSYEKL. The CDR3 totals 17 residues. J lost 2 bases, V lost 3 bases, and 3 bases had no gene match.

V usage is TRBV6-5 and J usage is TRBJ2-7; D may be TRBD2 (5 bases). CDR1 is MNHEY, CDR2 SVGAGI, per germline. The CDR3 contains 15 residues. With 6 bases removed from V and 0 bases from J, the gap between germline ends came to 15 bases. Here the CDR3 DNA reads TGTGCCAGCAGCCGCCGGGATTCGGCCTCCTACGAGCAGTACTTC. As protein: CASSRRDSASYEQYF.

This clone was detected only a few times. The gene calls are TRBV3-1 (or the pseudogene TRBV3-2) and TRBJ2-3; D is ambiguous. The CDR3 sequence is 13 residues long. Germline V gene sequence: CDR1 LGHDT, CDR2 YNNKEL (reference sequence). V was cut by 0 bases and J by 8 bases, with 9 bases left in between. For the CDR3, the DNA is TGTGCCAGCAGCCAAGATCTCCTGTCTACGCAGTATTTT. Translated: CASSQDLLSTQYF.

The chain is built from TRBV20-1 and TRBJ2-4; tentatively, D is TRBD2 (5 bases). V was clipped by 3 bases and J by 0 bases, with 6 bases between them. This CDR3 spans 13 amino acids. Germline-derived CDR1 and CDR2 are DFQATT and SNEGSKA (reference sequence). CDR3 loop: CSASGRAKNIQYF. The CDR3 bases are TGCAGTGCTAGTGGGAGAGCCAAAAACATTCAGTACTTC.

The genes are TRBV21-1 and TRBJ1-1. TRBV21-1 represents a pseudogene. This CDR3 comprises 16 residues. Here the CDR3 DNA reads TGTGCCAGCAGCAAAGTTGGGGGGGGCCCGAACACTGAAGCTTTCTTT. Amino acid sequence: CASSKVGGGPNTEAFF.

This clone was detected a few times. This chain links TRBV21-1 with TRBJ2-7; no check of the table's D call, TRBD2, against the DNA was made. TRBV21-1 is reported as a pseudogene. CDR3 length: 17 residues. For the CDR3, the DNA is TGTGCCAGCAGCAAGACCCCCTTGACTAGCGGGAGCTACGAGCAGTACTTC. This encodes CASSKTPLTSGSYEQYF.

The chain uses TRBV30 and TRBJ1-5; 10 bases map to TRBD1. Germline V CDR1 and CDR2: GTSNPN, SVGIG (reference sequence). The V and J ends lost 8 bases and 6 bases, in that order; junction bases with no gene match: 7. The CDR3 loop spans 13 amino acids. The CDR3 loop is CAGDRGMGQPQHF. CDR3 coding DNA: TGTGCCGGGGACAGGGGTATGGGTCAGCCCCAGCATTTT.

This sequence joins TRBV9 and TRBJ1-4, with TRBD1 identical over 8 bases. Germline V gives CDR1 SGDLS, CDR2 YYNGEE. This CDR3 spans 14 amino acids. V lost 4 bases and J lost 8; bases outside the gene matches: 7. CDR3 protein: CASSSGGTREKLFF. In nucleotides, the CDR3 is TGTGCCAGCAGCTCAGGGGGCACGAGGGAAAAACTGTTTTTT.

The chain employs TRBV19 and TRBJ1-2; 10 nucleotides agree with TRBD1. Germline V gene sequence: CDR1 LNHDA, CDR2 SQIVND (reference sequence). V trimming: 7 bases; J trimming: 5 bases; junction bases outside the gene matches: 7. CDR3 length: 14 amino acids. CDR3 loop: CASTLDRGGYGYTF. The CDR3 nucleotides are TGTGCCAGTACCCTGGACAGGGGGGGGTATGGCTACACCTTC.

The V gene is TRBV4-3, the J gene TRBJ2-1; D is ambiguous. Trimming shortened V by 2 bases and J by 0 bases, and 8 bases separated the two germline ends. Germline loops: CDR1 LGHNA, CDR2 YSLEER. The length of the CDR3 is 15 residues. The CDR3 region is CASSQKQSSYNEQFF. CDR3 bases: TGCGCCAGCAGCCAAAAGCAAAGCTCCTACAATGAGCAGTTCTTC.

The CDR3: CASTRRELKETQYF. The CDR3 nucleotides read TGTGCCAGCACTAGACGGGAGTTGAAGGAGACCCAGTACTTC. The rearrangement uses TRBV28 and TRBJ2-5; a weak D match, TRBD2 (6 bases). The germline V gene encodes CDR1 MDHEN and CDR2 SYDVKM. V lost 7 bases, J lost 5 bases, and 17 bases lay in between. This CDR3 is 14 amino acids long.

V is TRBV9 and J is TRBJ1-2; D may be TRBD1 (6 bases). Trimming pared 3 bases from V and 4 bases from J, leaving 13 bases between. Germline lookup yields CDR1 SGDLS and CDR2 YYNGEE. The CDR3 is made up of 14 amino acids. The CDR3 bases are TGTGCCAGCAGCGCACCGAGGGGGGGCTATGGCTACACCTTC. It is translated as CASSAPRGGYGYTF.

About this clone: Other DNA sequences in the sample encode the same CDR3. This chain joins TRBV7-9 and TRBJ1-4; no definite D call. The CDR3 contains 14 residues. With 5 bases removed from V and 0 bases from J, the gap between germline ends came to 7 bases. The V gene's germline CDR1 is SEHNR and CDR2 FQNEAQ (reference sequence). CDR3 loop: CASSRRATNEKLFF. The DNA for the CDR3 is TGTGCCAGCAGCAGGAGGGCAACTAATGAAAAACTGTTTTTT. Variable domain in full (rest from reference TRBV7-9 and TRBJ1-4): DTGVSQNPRHKITKRGQNVTFRCDPISEHNRLYWYRQTLGQGPEFLTYFQNEAQLEKSRLLSDRFSAERPKGSFSTLEIQRTEQGDSAMYLCASSRRATNEKLFFGSGTQLSVL.

This clone appeared once. The chain couples TRBV11-2 to TRBJ2-3, with D tentatively TRBD2 (6 bases). This CDR3 has 14 amino acids. Trimming took off 8 bases at V and 1 base at J, with 13 bases between the two ends. Germline assignment: CDR1 SGHAT and CDR2 FQNNGV. The CDR3 DNA sequence: TGTGCCAGCTCGGGACTGGCCCGCACAGATACGCAGTATTTT. It specifies CASSGLARTDTQYF.